One and the same sample provided the 22 T cell receptor beta chains below, sequenced in a study of sequential checkpoint blockade in melanoma. Sequencing used immunoSEQ multiplex PCR; TCRdb keeps in-frame clones, though not all of them. The sample comprises under 9,500 clones, roughly 63% of which are singletons, and more than 35% rests with the top ten. The sample's treatment: randomized to nivolumab then ipilimumab (arm A) or the reverse (arm B). The material sequenced was CD8+ T cells sorted from blood (inferred from file names), taken from a patient given nivolumab and ipilimumab in sequence. The receptors here all came from a human donor with melanoma.

This clone was picked up a small number of times. The chain uses TRBV19 and TRBJ2-2, with 9 bases matching TRBD1. The CDR3 contains 17 residues. The germline gives CDR1 LNHDA, CDR2 SQIVND (reference sequence). Trimming removed 5 bases from V and 0 bases from J; junction bases left unmatched: 7. CDR3 region: CASSAVRTGANTGELFF. CDR3 coding DNA: TGTGCCAGTAGTGCGGTTCGGACAGGGGCGAACACCGGGGAGCTGTTTTTT. Together with reference TRBV19 and TRBJ2-2, the CDR3 gives the full variable domain: DGGITQSPKYLFRKEGQNVTLSCEQNLNHDAMYWYRQDPGQGLRLIYYSQIVNDFQKGDIAEGYSVSREKKESFPLTVTSAQKNPTAFYLCASSAVRTGANTGELFFGEGSRLTVL.

This clone was counted a few times. V gene TRBV7-6 combines with J gene TRBJ2-2; the match to TRBD1 covers 11 bases. J was trimmed by 3 bases and V by 0 bases; bases with no gene match: 6. Germline V gene sequence: CDR1 SGHVS, CDR2 FNYEAQ. The CDR3 contains 18 residues. For the CDR3, the DNA is TGTGCCAGCAGCTTAGCCTTTTGGGACAGGGGGTACACCGGGGAGCTGTTTTTT. This gives the protein CASSLAFWDRGYTGELFF.

This clone counts as medium-sized. This chain connects TRBV27 to TRBJ2-7; D gene ambiguous. This CDR3 comprises 13 residues. V was pared by 0 bases and J by 5 bases, with 8 bases between. Germline assignment: CDR1 MNHEY and CDR2 SMNVEV (reference sequence). The CDR3 coding sequence is TGTGCCAGCAGTTTATCGCGGCGGAACGAGCAGTACTTC. Protein product: CASSLSRRNEQYF.

The chain recombines TRBV28 with TRBJ2-7; tentative D call: TRBD2 (6 bases). Between the trimmed V and J ends, which lost 5 bases and 2 bases, there was a span of 13 bases. The CDR3 has 14 residues. CDR1 is MDHEN, CDR2 SYDVKM, per germline. The CDR3 reads CASSPPAGPYEQYF. CDR3 nucleotide sequence: TGTGCCAGCAGTCCTCCGGCGGGGCCCTACGAGCAGTACTTC.

The chain is built from TRBV7-7 and TRBJ2-7; 10 bases map to TRBD1. Germline V lookup: CDR1 SSHAT, CDR2 FNYEAQ (reference sequence). The CDR3 runs 14 residues. V lost 4 bases, J lost 4 bases, and 4 bases stayed unmatched. The CDR3 loop reads CASSSGQGDYEQYF. The CDR3 DNA sequence: TGTGCCAGCAGCTCCGGACAGGGGGATTACGAGCAGTACTTC.

This clone is medium-sized (0.01 to 0.1%) within its sample. V is TRBV27 and J is TRBJ2-7, with a possible D match to TRBD2 (6 bases). Germline lookup yields CDR1 MNHEY and CDR2 SMNVEV (reference sequence). Trimming took 6 bases from V and 2 from J, leaving 17 bases between them. The CDR3 is 15 residues long. The CDR3 region is CASRLGAGQPYEQYF. CDR3 coding DNA: TGTGCCAGCAGATTGGGTGCGGGGCAGCCCTACGAGCAGTACTTC.

CDR3 amino acids: CASTAKKHYHPYEQYF. The CDR3 bases are TGTGCCAGCACCGCCAAAAAACACTACCATCCCTACGAGCAGTACTTC. V is TRBV28 and J is TRBJ2-7; no firm D call. Trimming removed 7 bases at V and 2 bases at J, with 21 bases between. Per germline, CDR1 MDHEN and CDR2 SYDVKM. The CDR3 contains 16 residues.

CDR3 amino acids: CASSHGLAEQYF. The CDR3 DNA follows: TGTGCCAGCAGCCACGGACTAGCGGAGCAGTACTTC. The rearrangement links TRBV28 to TRBJ2-5; 10 nucleotides agree with TRBD2. The V segment lost 6 bases and the J segment 11 bases; nucleotides outside the gene matches: 6. Germline lookup yields CDR1 MDHEN and CDR2 SYDVKM. This CDR3 comprises 12 residues.

The V and J genes are TRBV19 and TRBJ2-1, with 9 bases aligning to TRBD2. Looked up from germline, CDR1 is LNHDA and CDR2 is SQIVND (reference sequence). The CDR3 totals 16 residues. The junction had 7 bases not matched to a gene; V was cut back by 0 bases and J by 7 bases. The CDR3: CASSIDLGLAGNEQFF. The CDR3 DNA sequence: TGTGCCAGTAGTATAGATCTGGGGCTAGCGGGGAATGAGCAGTTCTTC.

This clone was seen more than once but under ten times. This chain's CDR3 is CASSPGLHHSTDTQYF. The CDR3 bases are TGTGCCAGCAGCCCGGGACTACACCATAGCACAGATACGCAGTATTTT. The J gene is TRBJ2-3, the V gene TRBV11-3, with 7 bases that match TRBD2. The length of the CDR3 is 16 residues. The germline V gene encodes CDR1 SGHNT and CDR2 YENEEA. V lost 5 bases and J lost 0; bases outside the gene matches: 8.

This clone is termed medium-sized (0.01 to 0.1%). The chain links TRBV21-1 to TRBJ1-2; the D call TRBD1 from the table was never checked on the DNA. TRBV21-1 is noted as a pseudogene. CDR3 size: 16 residues. CDR3 loop: CASSKGPQGRGYGYTF. CDR3 sequence (DNA): TGTGCCAGCAGCAAAGGGCCACAGGGTCGGGGCTATGGCTACACCTTC.

The V gene is TRBV7-9, the J gene TRBJ2-3, with 10 bases aligning to TRBD2. CDR1 is SEHNR, CDR2 FQNEAQ, per germline (reference sequence). V was pared by 4 bases and J by 1 base, with 2 bases of the junction left unmatched. The CDR3 is 15 residues long. In DNA, the CDR3 is TGTGCCAGCAGCTCTAGCGGGAGTCGCACAGATACGCAGTATTTT. Its protein is CASSSSGSRTDTQYF.

The chain couples TRBV15 to TRBJ2-3; 10 bases are a match to TRBD2. The J segment lost 0 bases and the V segment lost 1 base, leaving 1 base of the junction unmatched. Germline loops: CDR1 LNHNV, CDR2 YYDKDF (reference sequence). The CDR3 loop spans 16 amino acids. For the CDR3, the DNA is TGTGCCACCAGCAGAGGGACTAGCGGAAGCACAGATACGCAGTATTTT. Its translation is CATSRGTSGSTDTQYF.

This clone was counted a few times. The chain carries TRBV27 and TRBJ1-6; 10 bases are shared with TRBD1. V dropped 6 bases and J dropped 6; count of bases not matched to a gene: 5. Germline V CDR1 and CDR2: MNHEY, SMNVEV (reference sequence). The CDR3 consists of 15 residues. The CDR3 region has the DNA TGTGCCAGCAGACTCGGGACAGGGGTTAATTCACCCCTCCACTTT. It specifies CASRLGTGVNSPLHF.

This clone has more than one count but fewer than ten. The chain employs TRBV7-2 and TRBJ2-1; D ambiguous. Trimming left V 4 bases short and J 10 bases short, with 8 bases between. CDR1 and CDR2 (germline): SGHTA, FQGNSA. CDR3 size: 11 residues. CDR3 amino acids: CASSYGLEQFF. The DNA for the CDR3 is TGTGCCAGCAGCTATGGGCTAGAGCAGTTCTTC.

This chain joins TRBV7-9 and TRBJ2-2; 9 nucleotides match TRBD1. V shed 5 bases and J 5 bases; nucleotides not matched to a gene: 6. Germline V CDR1 and CDR2: SEHNR, FQNEAQ (reference sequence). The CDR3 extends over 15 amino acids. CDR3 residues: CASSTLQGATGELFF. Here the CDR3 DNA reads TGTGCCAGCAGCACCTTACAGGGGGCTACCGGGGAGCTGTTTTTT.

J is TRBJ1-1 and V is TRBV27; the match to TRBD1 covers 11 bases. The CDR3 consists of 17 residues. Trimming removed 4 bases from V and 6 bases from J; junction bases left unmatched: 13. Germline V lookup: CDR1 MNHEY, CDR2 SMNVEV (reference sequence). The CDR3 is CASSSGQGAHVRPEAFF. The CDR3 DNA is TGTGCCAGCAGTTCTGGACAGGGGGCGCATGTACGACCTGAAGCTTTCTTT.

A few counts support this clone. The J gene is TRBJ1-5, the V gene TRBV23-1; D gene ambiguous. TRBV23-1 is recorded as an ORF, its role being uncertain. CDR3 length: 16 amino acids. Trimming pared 10 bases from V and 5 bases from J, leaving 24 bases between. The CDR3: CATPMPLRPAHQPQHF. The CDR3 nucleotides are TGCGCCACCCCGATGCCTCTCCGCCCTGCGCATCAGCCCCAGCATTTT.

The V and J genes are TRBV27 and TRBJ2-3; 10 bases are a match to TRBD2. This CDR3 has 19 amino acids. Germline-derived CDR1 and CDR2 are MNHEY and SMNVEV (reference sequence). Trimming removed 5 bases from V and 1 base from J; junction bases left unmatched: 15. CDR3 nucleotides: TGTGCCAGCAGTCCCCTGACTAGCGGGCTTGACGGCCGCACAGATACGCAGTATTTT. This gives the protein CASSPLTSGLDGRTDTQYF.

V is TRBV14 and J is TRBJ2-4; 9 bases agree with TRBD1. The V and J ends lost 0 bases and 1 base, in that order; junction bases with no gene match: 19. The germline V gene encodes CDR1 SGHDN and CDR2 FVKESK. This CDR3 spans 22 amino acids. The chain's CDR3 is CASSQEGGQGMFFVGAKNIQYF. For the CDR3, the DNA is TGTGCCAGCAGCCAAGAGGGGGGACAGGGTATGTTTTTTGTCGGGGCCAAAAACATTCAGTACTTC. The complete variable domain, with remaining parts taken from reference TRBV14 and TRBJ2-4, reads EAGVTQFPSHSVIEKGQTVTLRCDPISGHDNLYWYRRVMGKEIKFLLHFVKESKQDESGMPNNRFLAERTGGTYSTLKVQPAELEDSGVYFCASSQEGGQGMFFVGAKNIQYFGAGTRLSVL.

The chain is built from TRBV6-5 and TRBJ2-5; 7 bases align to TRBD1. The J call is doubtful: the DNA matches TRBJ2-7 better. Germline lookup yields CDR1 MNHEY and CDR2 SVGAGI. This CDR3 is 13 amino acids long. The chain's CDR3 is CASSPGTVYEQYF. In DNA, the CDR3 is TGTGCCAGCAGCCCCGGGACAGTCTACGAGCAGTACTTC.

This rearrangement joins TRBV9 to TRBJ2-3, with 9 nucleotides matching TRBD1. The germline CDR1 and CDR2 sequences are SGDLS and YYNGEE. The CDR3 runs to 15 residues. V trimming: 4 bases; J trimming: 6 bases; junction bases outside the gene matches: 9. The CDR3 reads CASSITGTGRDTQYF. The DNA for the CDR3 is TGTGCCAGCAGCATAACCGGGACAGGGAGGGATACGCAGTATTTT.